Listed below are T cell receptor beta chains from one sample, sequenced in a study of CD8+ T cells in alopecia areata. The table came from immunoSEQ multiplex PCR; TCRdb's copy has only in-frame clones and leaves some out. The sample has 150,000 to 200,000 clones, about 60% seen once. The starting material was CD4+ T cells sorted from blood, obtained at week 0. These TCRs come from a human donor with alopecia areata. CDR3s include the opening cysteine and the closing phenylalanine or tryptophan. Fields, in order: CDR3 protein, CDR3 DNA, clone size, V gene, D gene, CDR3 length, J gene. A D gene is named only where the DNA matches it firmly. Rows give clone size only sometimes, using once, few, many, or a class for an expanded clone.

CATSRDLGRGPYF TGTGCCACCAGCAGAGATCTGGGGCGGGGCCCGTACTTC . TRBV15 . 13 TRBJ2-7
CASSFRDSYEQYF TGTGCCAGCAGCTTCCGGGACAGCTACGAGCAGTACTTC once TRBV11-1 TRBD1 13 TRBJ2-7
CASSLRGGYGYTF TGTGCCAGCAGTTTAAGGGGAGGGTATGGCTACACCTTC . TRBV27 . 13 TRBJ1-2
CASSQDFGEHYGYTF TGTGCCAGCAGCCAAGATTTCGGGGAACACTATGGCTACACCTTC . TRBV4-2 . 15 TRBJ1-2
CASSSGTAQETQYF TGTGCCAGCAGTTCCGGGACAGCTCAAGAGACCCAGTACTTC . TRBV7-9 TRBD1 14 TRBJ2-5
CVPKGRSNEKLFF TGCGTCCCGAAGGGACGGTCTAATGAAAAACTGTTTTTT . TRBV10-2 . 13 TRBJ1-4
CASSLEGEGYQPQHF TGCGCCAGCAGCTTGGAGGGGGAAGGGTATCAGCCCCAGCATTTT . TRBV5-1 . 15 TRBJ1-5
CASSKTGGAYGYTF TGTGCCAGCAGCAAGACAGGGGGCGCCTATGGCTACACCTTC few TRBV6-5 TRBD1 14 TRBJ1-2
CAWGAPGTPVREYF TGTGCCTGGGGGGCCCCTGGGACGCCGGTACGTGAGTACTTC few TRBV30 . 14 TRBJ2-7
CASRGSGGAKKTQYF TGTGCCAGCAGAGGTAGCGGGGGGGCTAAGAAGACCCAGTACTTC . TRBV28 TRBD2 15 TRBJ2-5
CASSQKAGGTDTQYF TGCGCCAGCAGCCAGAAAGCGGGGGGCACAGATACGCAGTATTTT few TRBV4-1 TRBD2 15 TRBJ2-3
CASSIGTAGYGYTF TGTGCCAGCAGCATTGGGACAGCCGGCTATGGCTACACCTTC . TRBV13 TRBD1 14 TRBJ1-2
CASSQDRTTSTDTQYF TGCGCCAGCAGCCAAGATAGGACAACTAGCACAGATACGCAGTATTTT . TRBV4-1 . 16 TRBJ2-3
CASSLVGSYGELFF TGTGCCAGCAGCTTAGTGGGGAGTTACGGGGAGCTGTTTTTT few TRBV7-2 . 14 TRBJ2-2
CASRGGGQGPGTQYF TGCGCCAGCAGGGGCGGGGGACAGGGTCCTGGTACGCAGTATTTT . TRBV10-2 TRBD1 15 TRBJ2-3
CASKGTGWSNSPLHF TGTGCCAGCAAAGGGACAGGTTGGAGTAATTCACCCCTCCACTTT few TRBV2 TRBD1 15 TRBJ1-6
CAWRPTGELFF TGTGCCTGGCGACCCACCGGGGAGCTGTTTTTT . TRBV30 . 11 TRBJ2-2
CASSLQGNTIYF TGCGCCAGCAGCTTGCAGGGAAACACCATATATTTT few TRBV5-1 . 12 TRBJ1-3
CSYRPGLKGEQYF TGCAGCTACAGACCCGGGCTCAAGGGCGAGCAGTACTTC . TRBV29-1 . 13 TRBJ2-7
CASDGGLRAFF TGTGCCAGCGACGGGGGCTTACGAGCTTTCTTT few TRBV6-1 . 11 TRBJ1-1
CSVVTSFGQPQHF TGCAGCGTTGTAACCTCATTCGGGCAGCCCCAGCATTTT few TRBV29-1 . 13 TRBJ1-5
CASSQERLGPSRDEQYF TGCGCCAGCAGCCAAGAGCGACTTGGGCCCTCCCGGGACGAGCAGTACTTC few TRBV4-1 . 17 TRBJ2-7
CASSPRDGSYEQYF TGTGCCAGCTCACCCCGGGACGGCTCCTACGAGCAGTACTTC . TRBV18 . 14 TRBJ2-7
CSVERGTQYF TGCAGCGTTGAGAGGGGGACCCAGTACTTC . TRBV29-1 . 10 TRBJ2-5
CSVAPLSQETQYF TGCAGCGTTGCACCCCTCTCCCAGGAGACCCAGTACTTC . TRBV29-1 . 13 TRBJ2-5
CASSPERQGQGYTF TGTGCCAGCTCACCAGAGAGACAGGGACAGGGCTACACCTTC . TRBV18 TRBD1 14 TRBJ1-2
CSVPPREGRQAEAFF TGCAGCGTCCCCCCTCGCGAGGGGCGCCAGGCTGAAGCTTTCTTT few TRBV29-1 . 15 TRBJ1-1
CASGRVGETQYF TGTGCCAGCGGAAGGGTGGGAGAGACCCAGTACTTC . TRBV6-5 . 12 TRBJ2-5
CASSLLGPSYGYTF TGTGCCAGCAGCTTGTTGGGACCGAGCTATGGCTACACCTTC . TRBV5-6 . 14 TRBJ1-2
CASSLLAAPTQETQYF TGTGCCAGCAGCTTGCTAGCGGCCCCCACTCAAGAGACCCAGTACTTC . TRBV5-4 TRBD2 16 TRBJ2-5
CASNQGQGAEAFF TGTGCCAGCAACCAGGGACAGGGAGCTGAAGCTTTCTTT . TRBV6-1 TRBD1 13 TRBJ1-1
CAWSPGGETQYF TGTGCCTGGAGCCCCGGGGGGGAGACCCAGTACTTC . TRBV30 TRBD2 12 TRBJ2-5
CASSAEYQETQYF TGTGCCAGCAGTGCAGAATATCAGGAGACCCAGTACTTC few TRBV2 . 13 TRBJ2-5
CAWRQGPGELFF TGTGCCTGGAGGCAGGGGCCCGGGGAGCTGTTTTTT . TRBV30 . 12 TRBJ2-2
CSVVAELYGYTF TGCAGCGTTGTGGCCGAACTCTATGGCTACACCTTC . TRBV29-1 . 12 TRBJ1-2
CAISEQRTQETQYF TGTGCCATCAGTGAGCAGCGGACACAAGAGACCCAGTACTTC . TRBV10-3 . 14 TRBJ2-5
CASSLAAGRTGELFF TGCGCCAGCAGCTTGGCTGCAGGGAGGACCGGGGAGCTGTTTTTT . TRBV5-1 . 15 TRBJ2-2
CASSRTPPIGEQYF TGTGCCAGTAGCCGGACCCCACCGATAGGGGAGCAGTACTTC . TRBV7-8 . 14 TRBJ2-7
CAWSGTGSFGYTF TGTGCCTGGAGTGGGACAGGGTCGTTCGGCTACACCTTC . TRBV30 TRBD1 13 TRBJ1-2
CASSGETGMNTEAFF TGTGCCAGCAGCGGAGAGACAGGGATGAACACTGAAGCTTTCTTT . TRBV21-1 . 15 TRBJ1-1
CASSLQGEYGYTF TGTGCCAGCAGTTTACAGGGGGAGTATGGCTACACCTTC . TRBV6-6 TRBD1 13 TRBJ1-2
CASSYSIGGEYNEQFF TGTGCCAGCAGTTACTCGATTGGCGGGGAGTACAATGAGCAGTTCTTC . TRBV6-5 . 16 TRBJ2-1
CSTRGGFDEKLFF TGCAGCACCCGTGGAGGGTTCGATGAAAAACTGTTTTTT . TRBV29-1 . 13 TRBJ1-4
CASSRWGQPQHF TGTGCCAGCAGTAGATGGGGTCAGCCCCAGCATTTT . TRBV27 . 12 TRBJ1-5
CASHAGGEQYF TGTGCCAGCCATGCAGGGGGCGAGCAGTACTTC . TRBV6-5 TRBD1 11 TRBJ2-7
CASSPPRASGSPLHF TGTGCCAGCAGTCCACCCAGGGCCAGTGGATCACCCCTCCACTTT few TRBV2 . 15 TRBJ1-6